Sequencing of this TCR beta chain was carried out in a study of blood T cells in healthy people across ages. The second PCR ran roughly 7 to 12 cycles with a sample-barcoded 5' primer and J-beta primers. TCRdb itself ran the 5' RACE reads through MiXCR, one entry per CDR3 protein. The sample consists of 800,000 or so distinct CDR3 sequences, approximately 25% of them appearing once. The CDR3 is 13 residues long. Germline V gene sequence: CDR1 MDHEN, CDR2 SYDVKM. With 6 bases removed from V and 5 bases from J, the gap between germline ends came to 11 bases. This clonotype was seen only once. These records were also assigned to another study, of T cells of mothers and their children.

V gene TRBV28 combines with J gene TRBJ2-1; D unresolved. This TCR was sampled from a boy younger than 18 in good health. Material: blood. The DNA of the CDR3 is TGTGCCAGCAGCTTCCGGACGGACAATGAGCAGTTCTTC. Its protein is CASSFRTDNEQFF. Full variable domain (missing parts from reference TRBV28 and TRBJ2-1): DVKVTQSSRYLVKRTGEKVFLECVQDMDHENMFWYRQDPGLGLRLIYFSYDVKMKEKGDIPEGYSVSREKKERFSLILESASTNQTSMYLCASSFRTDNEQFFGPGTRLTVL.